Sequencing of this T cell receptor beta chain was carried out in a study of Ad26.COV2.S vaccination and SARS-CoV-2 variants. The CDR3 runs 15 residues. V dropped 6 bases and J dropped 2 bases, with 16 bases sitting between them. Germline V gene data show CDR1 as MNHEY and CDR2 as SMNVEV (reference sequence). Measured with immunoSEQ multiplex PCR; TCRdb has only the in-frame clones, and not every one. This sample has approximately 460,000 clones; 80% to 90% occur once, and the top ten carry 1.7%. As to treatment: about 20 received Ad26.COV2.S at low or high dose, single or two shots; a few received placebo; per-sample allocation not given. All samples were drawn on day 63, counting from the first vaccine or placebo injection.

The source material was peripheral blood, sampled in a trial of Ad26.COV2.S vaccine versus placebo. The clonotype was recovered from a person between 18 and 60 years old who received the Ad26.COV2.S COVID-19 vaccine or a placebo. This sequence joins TRBV27 and TRBJ1-1; no reliable D call. CDR3 sequence: CASSFSFHQNTEAFF. In DNA form, the CDR3 reads TGTGCCAGCAGCTTCTCCTTCCATCAAAACACTGAAGCTTTCTTT.